The 27 T cell receptor beta chains listed next were all sequenced from one sample in a study of T-cell reconstitution after alpha-beta-depleted transplantation in children. TCRbeta library construction was performed incorporating unique molecular identifiers. Via MiXCR, TCRdb re-called the PCR reads, giving one row per CDR3 protein. The sample has fewer than 550,000 distinct CDR3 sequences, roughly 10% seen once. The sequenced sample was PBMCs, mostly from graft donor cells, obtained 180 days after TCRalphabeta/CD19-depleted stem cell transplant. The origin of the receptors is a female patient between 2 and 15 years old who had a stem cell transplant for aplastic anemia, so the T cells may come from the graft donor.

In its sample, this clonotype was seen many times. This rearrangement joins TRBV4-3 to TRBJ1-2; 12 nucleotides match TRBD1. The CDR3 is 16 residues long. Germline-derived CDR1 and CDR2 are LGHNA and YSLEER. Losses at the gene ends were 3 bases for V and 4 bases for J; bases not matched to a gene: 6. The CDR3: CASSHTGTGGFYGYTF. In nucleotides, the CDR3 is TGCGCCAGCAGCCACACCGGGACAGGGGGCTTCTATGGCTACACCTTC.

This clonotype was observed at least ten times. The chain uses TRBV10-3 and TRBJ2-3; D is ambiguous. The V gene's germline CDR1 is ENHRY and CDR2 SYGVKD. This CDR3 comprises 14 residues. V lost 3 bases and J lost 4, with 11 bases in between. This chain's CDR3 is CAISDVLTADTQYF. The DNA for the CDR3 is TGTGCCATCAGTGACGTCCTTACGGCAGATACGCAGTATTTT.

V is TRBV12-3 or TRBV12-4 and J is TRBJ1-3; tentatively, D is TRBD1 (5 bases). The CDR3 extends over 15 amino acids. V was trimmed by 6 bases and J by 0 bases, leaving 12 bases between them. The CDR3 DNA reads TGTGCCAGCAGCCGCCTGGACAACTCTGGAAACACCATATATTTT. This gives the protein CASSRLDNSGNTIYF.

Only a few counts were recorded for this clonotype. The rearrangement links TRBV20-1 to TRBJ1-2; 7 nucleotides agree with TRBD1. The CDR3 extends over 15 amino acids. From germline, CDR1 is DFQATT and CDR2 SNEGSKA (reference sequence). V trimming: 4 bases; J trimming: 2 bases; junction bases outside the gene matches: 10. As DNA, the CDR3 is TGCAGTGCTACCCACGGACAGGTCGCGAACTATGGCTACACCTTC. Amino acid sequence: CSATHGQVANYGYTF.

The chain links TRBV18 to TRBJ2-3; TRBD2 aligns across 9 bases. The CDR3 covers 16 residues. The germline gives CDR1 KGHSH, CDR2 LQKENI. Trimming cost V 2 bases and J 2 bases; bases outside gene matches: 5. CDR3 sequence: CASSPVPSGITDTQYF. For the CDR3, the DNA is TGTGCCAGCTCACCAGTACCTAGCGGGATCACAGATACGCAGTATTTT.

This clonotype was counted between two and nine times. The rearrangement links TRBV12-3 or TRBV12-4 to TRBJ1-1, with unresolved D. The CDR3 loop spans 14 amino acids. V was shortened by 2 bases and J by 2 bases, with 9 bases between the two germline ends. The CDR3 reads CASSLPGYNTEAFF. In DNA form, the CDR3 reads TGTGCCAGCAGTTTACCCGGGTATAACACTGAAGCTTTCTTT.

In its sample, this clonotype was seen a few times. This rearrangement joins TRBV7-2 to TRBJ1-5; possibly TRBD1 for D (6 bases). CDR3 length: 15 residues. The germline CDR1 and CDR2 sequences are SGHTA and FQGNSA. Trimming shortened V by 3 bases and J by 3 bases, and 12 bases separated the two germline ends. In nucleotides, the CDR3 is TGTGCCAGCAGCTTGCTTCCGGGGGCCAATCAGCCCCAGCATTTT. The encoded protein is CASSLLPGANQPQHF.

This clonotype was observed a few times. The chain combines TRBV28 with TRBJ2-7, with D perhaps TRBD1 (6 bases). With 5 bases removed from V and 1 base from J, the gap between germline ends came to 24 bases. The CDR3 is 18 amino acids. Germline V gene sequence: CDR1 MDHEN, CDR2 SYDVKM. The CDR3 protein is CASSQDSQFFPLSYEQYF. Here the CDR3 DNA reads TGTGCCAGCAGTCAGGACAGCCAATTTTTCCCGCTTTCCTACGAGCAGTACTTC.

This clonotype was seen only a few times. This chain joins TRBV20-1 and TRBJ2-3, with D unclear. This CDR3 comprises 17 residues. The ends were cut back, 6 bases at V and 0 bases at J, with 22 bases in the middle. CDR1 and CDR2 from the germline V gene are DFQATT and SNEGSKA (reference sequence). This chain's CDR3 is CSAPRSAFFSSTDTQYF. The CDR3 DNA is TGCAGTGCCCCCCGAAGCGCCTTCTTTTCTAGCACAGATACGCAGTATTTT.

This clonotype showed up just a few times. This sequence joins TRBV5-1 and TRBJ1-1; tentatively, D is TRBD1 (6 bases). Deletions cut 2 bases from V and 0 bases from J, with 14 bases between. The germline V gene has CDR1 SGHRS and CDR2 YFSETQ. This CDR3 is 16 amino acids long. The CDR3 nucleotides are TGCGCCAGCAGCTTAAACAGGGCAAGTTTGAACACTGAAGCTTTCTTT. This encodes CASSLNRASLNTEAFF.

The sample holds a few counts of this clonotype. The rearrangement joins TRBV2 to TRBJ2-3; no reliable D call. Germline CDR1 is SNHLY and CDR2 is FYNNEI. The CDR3 totals 14 residues. The ends were cut back, 4 bases at V and 6 bases at J, with 14 bases in the middle. The CDR3: CASSAGLLGDTQYF. CDR3 sequence (DNA): TGTGCCAGCAGTGCCGGGCTCCTTGGCGATACGCAGTATTTT.

The chain joins TRBV27 to TRBJ1-4; no firm D call. Germline loops: CDR1 MNHEY, CDR2 SMNVEV (reference sequence). Trimming pared 6 bases from V and 2 bases from J, leaving 13 bases between. The CDR3 has 15 amino acids. This chain's CDR3 is CASRTYSRTNEKLFF. The CDR3 DNA sequence: TGTGCCAGCAGGACTTACAGTAGGACTAATGAAAAACTGTTTTTT.

V usage is TRBV6-5 and J usage is TRBJ1-4; no clear D gene. Germline values: CDR1 MNHEY, CDR2 SVGAGI. The CDR3 length is 17 residues. The ends were cut back, 0 bases at V and 5 bases at J, with 16 bases in the middle. The CDR3: CASSYSTASDSNEKLFF. Written as DNA, the CDR3 is TGTGCCAGCAGTTACTCGACTGCGAGCGACTCGAATGAAAAACTGTTTTTT.

This clonotype occurred a few times. The gene calls are TRBV12-3 or TRBV12-4 and TRBJ2-7, with 7 bases lining up with TRBD2. The CDR3 has 14 amino acids. J lost 2 bases, V lost 6 bases, and 7 bases had no gene match. CDR3 sequence (DNA): TGTGCCAGCAGCCGCGAGCGGGGAGCCTACGAGCAGTACGTC. This sequence encodes CASSRERGAYEQYV.

There are many counts of this clonotype. The chain joins TRBV20-1 to TRBJ1-5, with D perhaps TRBD1 (6 bases). The germline CDR1 and CDR2 sequences are DFQATT and SNEGSKA (reference sequence). The CDR3 covers 14 residues. Trimming shortened V by 0 bases and J by 7 bases, and 13 bases separated the two germline ends. This CDR3 reads CSAREPGQFQPQHF. The DNA of the CDR3 is TGCAGTGCTAGAGAGCCTGGACAGTTCCAGCCCCAGCATTTT.

The rearrangement joins TRBV12-3 or TRBV12-4 to TRBJ2-1, with 10 positions matching TRBD2. The CDR3 is 13 amino acids. After removal of 4 bases from V and 10 bases from J, the junction contained 4 bases not matched to a gene. The CDR3 region has the DNA TGTGCCAGCAGTTGGGTGGGACTAGCGGAGCAGTTCTTC. Translating it yields CASSWVGLAEQFF.

This clonotype was seen only a few times. The rearrangement joins TRBV4-3 to TRBJ1-1; tentative D call: TRBD1 (6 bases). Trimming left V 1 base short and J 6 bases short, with 15 bases between. The germline gives CDR1 LGHNA, CDR2 YSLEER. This CDR3 is 15 amino acids long. CDR3 DNA: TGCGCCAGCAGCCAAGCCCCAGGGGTGTTTTCTGAAGCTTTCTTT. It encodes CASSQAPGVFSEAFF.

This clonotype was recorded a few times. The chain employs TRBV15 and TRBJ2-7; 7 bases fit TRBD2. Unmatched junction bases numbered 10, after V lost 5 bases and J lost 3 bases. This CDR3 is built from 15 residues. Germline V CDR1 and CDR2: LNHNV, YYDKDF (reference sequence). The CDR3 loop is CATSGGLADLYEQYV. The CDR3 region has the DNA TGTGCCACCAGCGGTGGGCTAGCGGACCTCTACGAGCAGTACGTC.

The genes are TRBV7-9 and TRBJ1-1, with 7 positions matching TRBD1. Unmatched junction bases numbered 13, after V lost 11 bases and J lost 1 base. Germline V gene lookup returns CDR1 SEHNR and CDR2 FQNEAQ (reference sequence). The CDR3 loop spans 15 amino acids. CDR3 sequence: CAVIEEYRGNTEAFF. The DNA for the CDR3 is TGTGCCGTTATCGAGGAGTACAGGGGGAACACTGAAGCTTTCTTT.

This clonotype has at least ten counts. CDR3 nucleotide sequence: TGTGCCATCAGTGGGGCGGGAGAGACCCAGTACTTC. This translates into CAISGAGETQYF. The genes are TRBV10-3 and TRBJ2-5; D is perhaps TRBD2 (5 bases). The V end lost 4 bases, the J end lost 4 bases, and 7 bases lay between the germline ends. Per the germline V gene, CDR1 is ENHRY and CDR2 is SYGVKD. The CDR3 is 12 amino acids.

In this sample, this clonotype turned up many times. The rearrangement joins TRBV5-1 to TRBJ2-3, with D tentatively TRBD1 or TRBD2 (5 bases each). V was cut by 0 bases and J by 2 bases, with 13 bases left in between. The CDR3 loop spans 16 amino acids. Germline V gene data show CDR1 as SGHRS and CDR2 as YFSETQ. CDR3 in DNA: TGCGCCAGCAGCTTGGGTGGGCAGGGACCCACAGATACGCAGTATTTT. Translated, it gives CASSLGGQGPTDTQYF.

This rearrangement joins TRBV7-9 to TRBJ2-7; 9 nucleotides agree with TRBD1. Trimming cost V 4 bases and J 4 bases; bases outside gene matches: 14. The CDR3 is 17 residues long. From germline, CDR1 is SEHNR and CDR2 FQNEAQ (reference sequence). The CDR3 sequence: CASSSREGTGIIYEQYF. CDR3 DNA sequence: TGTGCCAGCAGCTCTCGAGAGGGGACAGGGATAATATACGAGCAGTACTTC.

This clonotype showed up just a few times. The rearrangement uses TRBV20-1 and TRBJ1-1; no reliable D call. The germline CDR1 and CDR2 sequences are DFQATT and SNEGSKA (reference sequence). This CDR3 contains 11 residues. V was pared by 2 bases and J by 10 bases, with 11 bases between. CDR3 protein: CSARTGFRAFF. Written as DNA, the CDR3 is TGCAGTGCTAGAACCGGGTTTCGAGCTTTCTTT.

V and J are TRBV13 and TRBJ2-1; the D gene could be TRBD1 or TRBD2 (6 bases each). Germline V CDR1 and CDR2: PRHDT, FYEKMQ (reference sequence). V was pared by 9 bases and J by 7 bases, with 16 bases between. The CDR3 is 13 residues long. CDR3 amino acids: CASPWRGRNEQFF. DNA for the CDR3: TGTGCCAGTCCGTGGAGGGGGAGGAATGAGCAGTTCTTC.

This clonotype has a handful of counts. The chain uses TRBV7-2 and TRBJ2-3, with D perhaps TRBD2 (6 bases). The CDR3 has 15 residues. The germline V gene encodes CDR1 SGHTA and CDR2 FQGNSA. Trimming took 2 bases from V and 5 from J, leaving 14 bases between them. The DNA for the CDR3 is TGTGCCAGCAGCTTACTAACTAGCAGAGGAGATACGCAGTATTTT. This encodes CASSLLTSRGDTQYF. Complete variable domain (other parts from reference TRBV7-2 and TRBJ2-3): GAGVSQSPSNKVTEKGKDVELRCDPISGHTALYWYRQSLGQGLEFLIYFQGNSAPDKSGLPSDRFSAERTGGSVSTLTIQRTQQEDSAVYLCASSLLTSRGDTQYFGPGTRLTVL.

This clonotype was recorded many times. The CDR3 reads CSAIQQYEQYV. The CDR3 nucleotides read TGCAGTGCTATTCAGCAGTACGAGCAGTACGTC. The rearrangement joins TRBV20-1 to TRBJ2-7, with D hard to call. Trimming left V 4 bases short and J 4 bases short, with 8 bases between. The CDR3 runs to 11 residues. Looked up from germline, CDR1 is DFQATT and CDR2 is SNEGSKA (reference sequence).

The chain uses TRBV6-1 and TRBJ2-7; 7 bases fit TRBD1. The ends lost 3 bases at V and 2 bases at J; junction bases unmatched: 1. CDR3 length equals 13 residues. Germline values: CDR1 MNHNS, CDR2 SASEGT. CDR3 protein: CASSEGQTYEQYF. The CDR3 DNA reads TGTGCCAGCAGTGAGGGACAGACCTACGAGCAGTACTTC.